This record concerns one TCR beta chain sequence. The entry originates in a study of blood T cells in healthy people across ages. V was pared by 5 bases and J by 0 bases, with 14 bases of the junction left unmatched. The CDR3 runs to 18 residues. Germline V gene data show CDR1 as SGHRS and CDR2 as YFSETQ. Next came a second PCR, run for about 7 to 11 cycles, which used a sample-barcoded 5' primer along with a J-beta primer mix. From the 5' RACE reads, TCRdb called clonotypes with MiXCR, one entry per CDR3 protein. Of 1.5 million to 2 million distinct CDR3 sequences in the sample, about 30% were seen once. Per-sample yields of isolated PBMCs were at least 6 million.

Sample: blood. The source is a woman aged 25-40 years in good health. The rearrangement links TRBV5-1 to TRBJ2-7; TRBD2 matches 10 bases. The CDR3 spells CASRLDPSGSASSYEQYF. CDR3 nucleotide sequence: TGCGCCAGCAGGCTCGACCCTAGCGGGAGCGCTAGCTCCTACGAGCAGTACTTC.